This T cell receptor beta chain was documented in a study of PD-1 blockade in classical Hodgkin lymphoma (TCRdb year 2020). About the investigation overall: To define a peripheral blood immune signature of response to PD-1 blockade in classical Hodgkin lymphoma, the study combined TCR beta sequencing with CyTOF.

CDR1 and CDR2, looked up from the germline V gene, are LGHNT and FRNRAP. The germline ends are 9 bases apart after V is trimmed by 1 base and J by 11 bases. The CDR3 spans 12 residues, from the cysteine through the phenylalanine. The DNA shown is the 36-base CDR3, in frame from base 1. This specimen's time point label, per the study, means: newly diagnosed, previously untreated cHL patient sample. A Miltenyi CD8+ T cell isolation kit was used for magnetic negative selection to purify CD8+ T cells from thawed PBMCs. PBMCs from patients with newly diagnosed, previously untreated classical Hodgkin lymphoma were sequenced as a comparison group for the relapsed/refractory trial patients. Peripheral blood was collected in 8 mL Vacutainer Cell Preparation Tubes, from which PBMCs were isolated by centrifugation and then cryopreserved. Purified CD4+ and CD8+ fractions were generated only in cases for which an additional PBMC sample was available. On LS columns in a quadroMACS separator, the magnetically labelled cells were depleted, and the flow-through was collected as the purified fraction.

The Qiagen DNeasy kit was used to extract genomic DNA both from unsorted PBMCs and from the negatively selected CD4+ and CD8+ fractions. TCR beta CDR3 regions were subjected to amplification by immunoSEQ multiplex PCR with primers that anneal to V and J segments. A synthetic immune receptor repertoire was used to minimize amplification bias, and any residual bias was removed computationally once sequencing was done. The original pipeline was this. Repertoire diversity was quantified as the Shannon entropy index using custom Python scripts. Unsorted, CD4+ and CD8+ repertoires were analyzed separately, except for combined analyses in which CD4+ and CD8+ sequences were merged in silico. In TCRdb, the immuneACCESS table is reduced to in-frame sequences with V and J assigned. These tables do not hold every clone; where another copy was compared, an unresolved V gene accounts for under half, and the others remain unexplained. V and J calls and clone size are as listed in that table; D and trimming were resolved from the DNA. This sample gives roughly 4,200 clones in total; 70% to 85% of them show up just once. The ten largest clones represent around 15% of the sample.

About this clone: Its antigen is currently not known. Nothing much larger sits one base from this clone, and base qualities are not available.

Paper-wide results and their limitations: Newly diagnosed patients were reported to have lower baseline TCR diversity than healthy donors, and relapsed/refractory patients were reported to have lower baseline TCR diversity still. The study was restricted to a single clinical trial cohort, and the causes of repertoire differences, possibly disease activity or prior therapy, were left undefined.

This receptor was taken from a human donor with classical Hodgkin lymphoma. Sample: CD8+ T cells from blood. The chain is encoded by TRBV12-5 joined to TRBJ1-5, with the D segment identity uncertain. The bases read TGTGCTAGTGGTTTGGCGCGGTCAGCCCAGCATTTT. Its product reads: CASGLARSAQHF. The CDR3, completed at both ends by the reference TRBV12-5 and TRBJ1-5 genes, gives the full variable domain DARVTQTPRHKVTEMGQEVTMRCQPILGHNTVFWYRQTMMQGLELLAYFRNRAPLDDSGMPKDRFSAEMPDATLATLKIQPSEPRDSAVYFCASGLARSAQHFGDGTRLSIL.